A single sample is the source of the 10 T cell receptor beta chains below, sequenced in a study of T-cell reconstitution after alpha-beta-depleted transplantation in children. TCRbeta library construction was performed incorporating unique molecular identifiers. MiXCR, run by TCRdb on the PCR reads, gives a single entry per CDR3 protein. The table includes about 600,000 distinct CDR3 sequences, over 9.5% detected once. The input for sequencing was PBMCs from the stem cell graft donor, taken from the stem cell graft. The receptors originated from a human donor who donated a stem cell graft to a child with acute myeloid leukemia.

The chain recombines TRBV19 with TRBJ1-1, with 10 bases lining up with TRBD1. The ends lost 4 bases at V and 3 bases at J; junction bases unmatched: 11. The CDR3 covers 17 residues. The V gene's germline CDR1 is LNHDA and CDR2 SQIVND (reference sequence). The DNA of the CDR3 is TGTGCCAGTAGTACCAGACTAAGACAGGGGGCGGACACTGAAGCTTTCTTT. Its protein product is CASSTRLRQGADTEAFF.

The J gene is TRBJ2-5, the V gene TRBV7-6, with 8 bases identical to TRBD2. Trimming removed 5 bases from V and 4 bases from J; junction bases left unmatched: 3. Germline V gives CDR1 SGHVS, CDR2 FNYEAQ. CDR3 size: 13 residues. The CDR3 is CASSTRGGETQYF. The CDR3, as DNA: TGTGCCAGCAGCACCCGGGGGGGAGAGACCCAGTACTTC.

This clonotype was counted only a few times. The CDR3 region is CASSDYGSLNNEQFF. CDR3 DNA sequence: TGTGCCAGCAGTGATTACGGGAGTCTCAACAATGAGCAGTTCTTC. The chain links TRBV12-3 or TRBV12-4 to TRBJ2-1; D is possibly TRBD2 (6 bases). Trimming cost V 5 bases and J 5 bases, with 16 bases left between them. The CDR3 is 15 amino acids.

This clonotype came up a few times. V is TRBV9 and J is TRBJ2-7; 7 bases align to TRBD2. The length of the CDR3 is 15 residues. Germline CDR1 and CDR2: SGDLS and YYNGEE. V gave up 0 bases and J gave up 1 base; unmatched junction bases: 4. This CDR3 reads CASSVEGEGSYEQYF. CDR3 nucleotides: TGTGCCAGCAGCGTAGAAGGGGAGGGGTCCTACGAGCAGTACTTC.

This clonotype has a handful of counts. The V call is TRBV5-1, the J call TRBJ2-6, with D maybe TRBD1 (5 bases). CDR3 length: 19 residues. Germline loops: CDR1 SGHRS, CDR2 YFSETQ. Trimming stripped 0 bases from V and 0 bases from J, with 16 bases between. The CDR3 loop reads CASSLGDSHSISGANVLTF. The DNA of the CDR3 is TGCGCCAGCAGCTTGGGTGACAGCCATTCGATCTCTGGGGCCAACGTCCTGACTTTC. The entire variable domain, with the rest obtained from reference TRBV5-1 and TRBJ2-6, is as follows: KAGVTQTPRYLIKTRGQQVTLSCSPISGHRSVSWYQQTPGQGLQFLFEYFSETQRNKGNFPGRFSGRQFSNSRSEMNVSTLELGDSALYLCASSLGDSHSISGANVLTFGAGSRLTVL.

This clonotype was detected ten times or more. The rearrangement links TRBV29-1 to TRBJ2-2, with 9 positions matching TRBD1. Germline loops: CDR1 SQVTM, CDR2 ANQGSEA. The CDR3 consists of 15 residues. J was trimmed by 5 bases and V by 1 base; bases with no gene match: 5. The CDR3 is CSVEGGQGVTGELFF. The CDR3, as DNA: TGCAGCGTTGAAGGGGGACAGGGTGTAACCGGGGAGCTGTTTTTT.

This clonotype showed up just a few times. The chain carries TRBV20-1 and TRBJ2-5; 10 bases fit TRBD2. With V trimmed by 0 bases and J by 5 bases, 12 bases remained unmatched. This CDR3 spans 17 amino acids. Germline lookup yields CDR1 DFQATT and CDR2 SNEGSKA (reference sequence). The CDR3 protein is CSARDRRAGGRGETQYF. In DNA form, the CDR3 reads TGCAGTGCTAGAGATAGGCGAGCGGGAGGGCGGGGGGAGACCCAGTACTTC.

The V and J genes are TRBV6-2 or TRBV6-3 and TRBJ2-5, with D perhaps matching TRBD2 (6 bases). V was pared by 7 bases and J by 1 base, with 16 bases between. CDR1 MNHEY and CDR2 SVGEGT come from the germline V gene. This CDR3 contains 15 residues. CDR3 region: CASTDSGAAQETQYF. CDR3 coding DNA: TGTGCCAGCACGGATTCGGGAGCCGCCCAAGAGACCCAGTACTTC.

This chain uses TRBV5-5 with TRBJ1-1; perhaps TRBD1 as D (5 bases). The CDR3 covers 13 residues. The germline V gene has CDR1 SGHKS and CDR2 YYEKEE (reference sequence). Trimming stripped 4 bases from V and 5 bases from J, with 12 bases between. The CDR3 is CASSSGWGTEAFF. DNA of the CDR3: TGTGCCAGCAGCAGTGGGTGGGGGACTGAAGCTTTCTTT. Filled out from reference TRBV5-5 and TRBJ1-1, the complete variable domain reads DAGVTQSPTHLIKTRGQQVTLRCSPISGHKSVSWYQQVLGQGPQFIFQYYEKEERGRGNFPDRFSARQFPNYSSELNVNALLLGDSALYLCASSSGWGTEAFFGQGTRLTVV.

The V call is TRBV5-1, the J call TRBJ2-7; 10 nucleotides line up with TRBD2. Germline V gene lookup returns CDR1 SGHRS and CDR2 YFSETQ. CDR3 length: 14 amino acids. The V and J ends lost 4 bases and 7 bases, in that order; junction bases with no gene match: 8. The CDR3 is CASSAAGGSREQYF. The CDR3 DNA reads as TGCGCCAGCAGCGCAGCGGGAGGGTCACGGGAGCAGTACTTC.